Listed below are T cell receptor beta chains from one sample, sequenced in a study of cytotoxic CD8 clonotypes in ibrutinib-treated CLL. Repertoires were generated with immunoSEQ multiplex PCR, while TCRdb's copy carries only in-frame clones and drops some. The repertoire holds about 150,000 clones, with around 80% as singletons. Sample: PBMCs, taken after 12 months of ibrutinib treatment. Receptors were obtained from a human donor with chronic lymphocytic leukemia. CDR3s include the opening cysteine and the closing phenylalanine or tryptophan. The order of the fields is V gene, clone size, J gene, D gene, CDR3 protein, CDR3 DNA. A D gene is named only where the DNA matches it firmly. Clone size, where shown, is once, few, many, or a class for clones that have expanded.

v_gene: TRBV6-1
abundance: .
j_gene: TRBJ2-7
d_gene: .
CDR3aa: CASSELGGGEDEQYF
CDR3nt: TGTGCCAGCAGTGAACTCGGCGGGGGCGAGGACGAGCAGTACTTC

v_gene: TRBV14
abundance: .
j_gene: TRBJ2-1
d_gene: .
CDR3aa: CASSRDLWAPGYNEQFF
CDR3nt: TGTGCCAGCAGCCGGGACCTGTGGGCCCCCGGATACAATGAGCAGTTCTTC

v_gene: TRBV27
abundance: .
j_gene: TRBJ2-1
d_gene: .
CDR3aa: CASSQEGTPNEQFF
CDR3nt: TGTGCCAGCAGTCAGGAGGGGACCCCCAATGAGCAGTTCTTC

v_gene: TRBV29-1
abundance: once
j_gene: TRBJ2-1
d_gene: .
CDR3aa: CSVEDRQRSYNEQFF
CDR3nt: TGCAGCGTTGAAGATAGGCAGCGGAGCTACAATGAGCAGTTCTTC

v_gene: TRBV27
abundance: few
j_gene: TRBJ1-1
d_gene: .
CDR3aa: CASSLYGPRDTEAFF
CDR3nt: TGTGCCAGCAGCCTCTACGGGCCTCGGGACACTGAAGCTTTCTTT

v_gene: TRBV5-1
abundance: once
j_gene: TRBJ1-2
d_gene: TRBD1
CDR3aa: CASSLGAGGTPYGYTF
CDR3nt: TGCGCCAGCAGCTTGGGGGCAGGGGGAACCCCCTATGGCTACACCTTC

v_gene: TRBV7-7
abundance: .
j_gene: TRBJ2-1
d_gene: .
CDR3aa: CASSLVRGQHNEQFF
CDR3nt: TGTGCCAGCAGCTTAGTTCGGGGACAACACAATGAGCAGTTCTTC

v_gene: TRBV7-2
abundance: .
j_gene: TRBJ2-3
d_gene: TRBD2
CDR3aa: CASSLELAGVDTQYF
CDR3nt: TGTGCCAGCAGCTTAGAGCTAGCGGGAGTCGATACGCAGTATTTT

v_gene: TRBV27
abundance: once
j_gene: TRBJ2-1
d_gene: TRBD2
CDR3aa: CASSLSLAGVSWFGNEQFF
CDR3nt: TGTGCCAGCAGTTTATCTCTAGCGGGAGTGTCTTGGTTCGGGAATGAGCAGTTCTTC

v_gene: TRBV11-2
abundance: .
j_gene: TRBJ2-7
d_gene: .
CDR3aa: CASSLGLAVTYEQYF
CDR3nt: TGTGCCAGCAGCTTAGGTTTAGCGGTGACCTACGAGCAGTACTTC

v_gene: TRBV11-2
abundance: .
j_gene: TRBJ2-1
d_gene: TRBD2
CDR3aa: CASSGLAGIINNEQFF
CDR3nt: TGTGCCAGCAGCGGACTAGCGGGAATAATTAACAATGAGCAGTTCTTC

v_gene: TRBV4-1
abundance: .
j_gene: TRBJ2-7
d_gene: TRBD1
CDR3aa: CASSQVKGQYYEQYF
CDR3nt: TGCGCCAGCAGCCAAGTCAAGGGACAGTACTACGAGCAGTACTTC

v_gene: TRBV7-2
abundance: .
j_gene: TRBJ1-2
d_gene: TRBD1
CDR3aa: CASSLMGTGAVGYTF
CDR3nt: TGTGCCAGCAGCTTAATGGGGACAGGGGCAGTTGGCTACACCTTC

v_gene: TRBV4-2
abundance: .
j_gene: TRBJ2-7
d_gene: .
CDR3aa: CASSQGPAATYNTYEQYF
CDR3nt: TGTGCCAGCAGCCAAGGTCCAGCGGCCACCTACAACACCTACGAGCAGTACTTC

v_gene: TRBV5-5
abundance: .
j_gene: TRBJ1-3
d_gene: .
CDR3aa: CASSLGIGNTIYF
CDR3nt: TGTGCCAGCAGCTTGGGGATCGGAAACACCATATATTTT

v_gene: TRBV9
abundance: .
j_gene: TRBJ2-7
d_gene: TRBD2
CDR3aa: CASRAGDGEGSYEQYF
CDR3nt: TGTGCCAGCAGAGCGGGAGACGGAGAGGGGTCTTACGAGCAGTACTTC

v_gene: TRBV28
abundance: .
j_gene: TRBJ1-5
d_gene: TRBD1
CDR3aa: CASSLPTGYNQPQHF
CDR3nt: TGTGCCAGCAGTTTACCGACAGGGTACAATCAGCCCCAGCATTTT

v_gene: TRBV5-1
abundance: .
j_gene: TRBJ2-3
d_gene: .
CDR3aa: CASSFGTADTQYF
CDR3nt: TGCGCCAGCAGCTTTGGGACTGCCGATACGCAGTATTTT

v_gene: TRBV6-6
abundance: .
j_gene: TRBJ2-7
d_gene: TRBD2
CDR3aa: CASSHPLAGIYEQYF
CDR3nt: TGTGCCAGCAGCCATCCACTAGCGGGCATCTACGAGCAGTACTTC

v_gene: TRBV11-2
abundance: .
j_gene: TRBJ2-7
d_gene: TRBD1
CDR3aa: CASRKTGATYEQYF
CDR3nt: TGTGCCAGCAGGAAGACAGGGGCAACCTACGAGCAGTACTTC

v_gene: TRBV5-4
abundance: .
j_gene: TRBJ1-2
d_gene: .
CDR3aa: CASSGTQGGYGYTF
CDR3nt: TGTGCCAGCAGCGGAACACAGGGAGGATATGGCTACACCTTC

v_gene: TRBV20-1
abundance: .
j_gene: TRBJ1-2
d_gene: .
CDR3aa: CSARGYGGYTF
CDR3nt: TGCAGTGCTAGGGGCTACGGTGGCTACACCTTC

v_gene: TRBV4-3
abundance: .
j_gene: TRBJ2-7
d_gene: .
CDR3aa: CASSHDVSSTYEQYF
CDR3nt: TGCGCCAGCAGCCACGATGTATCTTCCACCTACGAGCAGTACTTC

v_gene: TRBV10-2
abundance: .
j_gene: TRBJ2-5
d_gene: .
CDR3aa: CASIGARPQETQYF
CDR3nt: TGCGCCAGCATCGGGGCCAGGCCTCAAGAGACCCAGTACTTC

v_gene: TRBV11-2
abundance: .
j_gene: TRBJ1-1
d_gene: .
CDR3aa: CASSLAGYTEAFF
CDR3nt: TGTGCCAGCAGCTTAGCTGGGTACACTGAAGCTTTCTTT

v_gene: TRBV4-1
abundance: .
j_gene: TRBJ1-4
d_gene: TRBD1
CDR3aa: CASSHRPGGISSREKLFF
CDR3nt: TGCGCCAGCAGCCATCGTCCAGGGGGCATTTCCTCTCGTGAAAAACTGTTTTTT

v_gene: TRBV5-8
abundance: once
j_gene: TRBJ2-1
d_gene: .
CDR3aa: CASSLHFEQFF
CDR3nt: TGTGCCAGCAGCTTGCACTTTGAGCAGTTCTTC

v_gene: TRBV7-2
abundance: .
j_gene: TRBJ2-7
d_gene: .
CDR3aa: CASSLIGYDYEQYF
CDR3nt: TGTGCCAGCAGCTTAATCGGATACGACTACGAGCAGTACTTC